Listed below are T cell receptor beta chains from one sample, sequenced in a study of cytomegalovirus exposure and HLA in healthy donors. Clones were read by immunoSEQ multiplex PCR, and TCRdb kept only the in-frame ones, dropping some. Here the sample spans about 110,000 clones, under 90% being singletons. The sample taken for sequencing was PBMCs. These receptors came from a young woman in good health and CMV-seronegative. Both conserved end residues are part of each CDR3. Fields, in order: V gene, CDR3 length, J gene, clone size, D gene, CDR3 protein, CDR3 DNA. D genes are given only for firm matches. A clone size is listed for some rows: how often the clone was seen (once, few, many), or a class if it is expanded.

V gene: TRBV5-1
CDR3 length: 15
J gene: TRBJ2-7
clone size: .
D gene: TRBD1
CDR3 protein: CASSSPYDRVPEQYF
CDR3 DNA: TGCGCCAGCAGCTCGCCGTATGACAGGGTACCCGAGCAGTACTTC

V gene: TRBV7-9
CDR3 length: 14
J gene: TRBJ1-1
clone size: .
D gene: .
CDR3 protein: CASSPIGMNTEAFF
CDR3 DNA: TGTGCCAGCAGCCCTATTGGTATGAACACTGAAGCTTTCTTT

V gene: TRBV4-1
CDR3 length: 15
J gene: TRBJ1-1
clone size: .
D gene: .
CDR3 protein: CASSQVSAIIGGAFF
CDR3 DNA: TGCGCCAGCAGCCAAGTATCCGCTATAATCGGTGGAGCTTTCTTT

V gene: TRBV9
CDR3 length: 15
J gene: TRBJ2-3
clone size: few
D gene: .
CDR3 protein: CASSERGQHTDTQYF
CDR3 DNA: TGTGCCAGCAGCGAACGGGGACAACACACAGATACGCAGTATTTT

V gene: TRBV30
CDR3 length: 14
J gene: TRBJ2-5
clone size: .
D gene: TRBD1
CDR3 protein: CAWSGTGGSETQYF
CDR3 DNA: TGTGCCTGGAGCGGTACAGGGGGCAGTGAGACCCAGTACTTC

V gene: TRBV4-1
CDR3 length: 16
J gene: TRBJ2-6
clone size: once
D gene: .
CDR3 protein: CASSQEGGAGANVLTF
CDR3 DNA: TGCGCCAGCAGCCAAGAGGGGGGGGCGGGGGCCAACGTCCTGACTTTC

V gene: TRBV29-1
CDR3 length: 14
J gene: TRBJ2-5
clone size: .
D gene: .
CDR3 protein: CSVDGRGQGETQYF
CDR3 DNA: TGCAGCGTTGATGGGCGCGGGCAAGGAGAGACCCAGTACTTC

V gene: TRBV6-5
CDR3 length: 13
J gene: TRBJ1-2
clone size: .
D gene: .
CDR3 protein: CASRPPQGRGYTF
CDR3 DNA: TGTGCCAGCAGGCCACCCCAGGGTAGGGGCTACACCTTC

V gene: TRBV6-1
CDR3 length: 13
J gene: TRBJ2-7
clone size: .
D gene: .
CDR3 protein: CASSGALAYEQYF
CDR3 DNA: TGTGCCAGCAGTGGGGCACTAGCCTACGAGCAGTACTTC

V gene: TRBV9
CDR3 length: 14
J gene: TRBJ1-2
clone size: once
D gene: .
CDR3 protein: CASSVVGEDYGYTF
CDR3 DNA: TGTGCCAGCAGCGTAGTCGGGGAAGACTATGGCTACACCTTC

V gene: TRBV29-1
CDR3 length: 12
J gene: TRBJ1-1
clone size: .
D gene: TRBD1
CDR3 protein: CSGGQGHTEAFF
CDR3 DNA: TGCAGCGGTGGACAGGGGCACACTGAAGCTTTCTTT

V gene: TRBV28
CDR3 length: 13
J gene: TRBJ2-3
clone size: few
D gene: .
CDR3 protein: CASSLTGSDTQYF
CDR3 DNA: TGTGCCAGCAGCCTTACCGGTTCAGATACGCAGTATTTT

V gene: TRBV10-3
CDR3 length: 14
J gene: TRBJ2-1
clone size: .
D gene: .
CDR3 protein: CAISEVLSYNEQFF
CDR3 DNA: TGTGCCATCAGTGAGGTACTAAGCTACAATGAGCAGTTCTTC

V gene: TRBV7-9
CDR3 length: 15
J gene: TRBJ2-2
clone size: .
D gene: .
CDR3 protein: CASSLGDSGTGELFF
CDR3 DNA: TGTGCCAGCAGCTTAGGGGACTCCGGCACCGGGGAGCTGTTTTTT

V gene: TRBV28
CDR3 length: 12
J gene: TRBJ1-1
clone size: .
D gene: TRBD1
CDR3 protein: CASRTGGTEAFF
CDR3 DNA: TGTGCCAGCAGGACAGGGGGCACTGAAGCTTTCTTT

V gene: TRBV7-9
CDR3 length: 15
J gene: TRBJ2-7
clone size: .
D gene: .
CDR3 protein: CSSSLLGGLSYEQYF
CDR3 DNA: TGTTCCAGCAGCTTATTAGGAGGGCTTTCCTACGAGCAGTACTTC

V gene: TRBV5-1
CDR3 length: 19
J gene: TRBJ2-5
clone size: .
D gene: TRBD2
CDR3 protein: CASSLDGRAGSAGRATQYF
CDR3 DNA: TGCGCCAGCAGCTTGGACGGGAGGGCCGGGTCAGCCGGCCGGGCGACCCAGTACTTC

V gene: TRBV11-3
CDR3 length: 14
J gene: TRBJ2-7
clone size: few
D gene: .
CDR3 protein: CASSSRTGDYEQYF
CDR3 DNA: TGTGCCAGCAGCTCGAGGACGGGGGACTACGAGCAGTACTTC

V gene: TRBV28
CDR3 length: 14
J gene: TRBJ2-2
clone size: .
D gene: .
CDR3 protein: CASSLTGNTGELFF
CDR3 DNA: TGTGCCAGCAGTCTCACAGGAAACACCGGGGAGCTGTTTTTT

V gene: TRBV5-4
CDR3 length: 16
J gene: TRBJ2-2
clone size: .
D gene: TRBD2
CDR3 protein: CASSGAGLAGAGELFF
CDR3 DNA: TGTGCCAGCAGCGGGGCCGGGCTAGCGGGAGCCGGGGAGCTGTTTTTT

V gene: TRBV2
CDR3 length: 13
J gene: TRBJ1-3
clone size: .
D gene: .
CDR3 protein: CAISQGPGNTIYF
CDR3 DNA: TGTGCCATATCACAGGGACCCGGAAACACCATATATTTT

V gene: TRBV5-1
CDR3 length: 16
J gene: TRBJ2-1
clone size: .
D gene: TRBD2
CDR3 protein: CASSYLAGAAGNEQFF
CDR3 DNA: TGCGCCAGCAGCTACTTAGCGGGAGCGGCGGGGAATGAGCAGTTCTTC

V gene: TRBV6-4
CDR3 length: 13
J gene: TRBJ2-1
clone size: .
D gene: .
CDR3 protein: CASSAGAYNEQFF
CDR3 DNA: TGTGCCAGCAGTGCGGGAGCCTACAATGAGCAGTTCTTC

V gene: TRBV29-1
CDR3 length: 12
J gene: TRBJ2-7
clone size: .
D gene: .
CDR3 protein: CSFRLGPYEQYF
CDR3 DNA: TGCAGCTTCCGACTGGGGCCCTACGAGCAGTACTTC

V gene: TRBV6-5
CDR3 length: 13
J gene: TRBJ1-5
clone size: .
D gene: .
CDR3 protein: CASSFGYEQPQHF
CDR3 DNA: TGTGCCAGCAGTTTCGGTTACGAGCAGCCCCAGCATTTT

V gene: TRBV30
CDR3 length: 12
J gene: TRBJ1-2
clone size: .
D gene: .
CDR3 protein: CAWSVTDYGYTF
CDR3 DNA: TGTGCCTGGAGTGTTACGGACTATGGCTACACCTTC